What follows is one TCR beta chain and its context. The antigen is unknown. The CDR3 is 16 amino acids. Germline V CDR1 and CDR2: SQVTM, ANQGSEA. The ends lost 4 bases at V and 4 bases at J; junction bases unmatched: 14. The data derive from a study of T-cell reconstitution after alpha-beta-depleted transplantation in children. Broader study findings: After one year, T-cell counts and TCRbeta diversity mostly came from new T cells. Elevated TCRbeta diversity at day 60 was traced, in some patients, to surviving recipient T cells and thymic progenitors. Approximately two months post-transplant, alpha-beta T cells reportedly originated from several hundred expanded graft clones.

Researchers prepared the TCRbeta library using unique molecular identifiers, the study reports. TCRdb processed the PCR reads anew with MiXCR; each CDR3 protein has one entry. The table has under 250,000 distinct CDR3 sequences, about 6.6% seen once. This chain joins TRBV29-1 and TRBJ1-1, with 8 bases matching TRBD1. The source was PBMCs, collected before TCRalphabeta/CD19-depleted stem cell transplant. The origin of this receptor is a boy aged 2 to 10 with acute lymphoblastic leukemia, due to receive a stem cell transplant. In DNA, the CDR3 is TGCAGCGTTGTCGGCAGGGGGCGACTAGGGCTCACTGAAGCTTTCTTT. It codes for CSVVGRGRLGLTEAFF.